This record looks at one T cell receptor (beta chain) sequence and its context. The antigen this receptor binds is unknown. Per-nucleotide qualities are absent, and no much larger clonotype sits a single base away. These data belong to a study of T cell responses to AZD1222 COVID-19 vaccine (TCRdb year 2021). About the investigation overall: AZD1222 recipients whose second dose came at about 4 weeks and those whose second dose came at about 12 weeks were combined into one group, since spike-specific TCR depth and breadth did not differ between the two schedules. A total of 233 trial participants underwent TCR sequencing, of whom about 200 received two doses of AZD1222 and about 25 received two doses of the MenACWY control vaccine. Trial participants were enrolled by age into 18-55, 56-69 and 70-plus year subgroups, with roughly 160, 29 and 62 TCR-sequenced participants respectively. The research as a whole found: Vaccine-associated CD4 TCRs spanned the whole spike protein, with dominant responses in regions 160-218 and 743-854. In the small 56-69-year group, the increase in depth fell short of significance, most likely because of low power. Participants were mostly white British and included more females than males, and it was suggested by the authors that clonal diversity may have been underestimated. Conclusions about previously exposed vaccinees are limited, since just 6 or 7 AZD1222 recipients were seropositive for SARS-CoV-2 at baseline. Because no day 14 peak-response samples were available, the repertoires could be characterized only after the peak T cell response. Nearly half of unique spike-specific TCRs reportedly recognized epitopes outside regions mutated in the B.1.351 and B.1.1.7 variants. Spike-specific TCR breadth and depth rose significantly after two AZD1222 doses compared with day 0 and with MenACWY recipients.

The meaning of the sample's time point label: baseline before first vaccination. Vaccinee samples came from UK trials COV001 and COV002, including a single-blind randomized controlled phase 2/3 trial of AZD1222 (ChAdOx1 nCoV-19) in healthy adults. For TCRbeta chain sequencing, PBMC samples were collected from trial participants at day 0 and at day 28 after the second dose. The CDR3 regions of human TCRbeta chains were analyzed by immunosequencing. The authors' pipeline ran thus. TCRs in the repertoires were matched against a reference library of SARS-CoV-2-specific TCRs that had been generated with the MIRA antigen-specificity platform. Breadth was defined as the fraction of unique TCRs that were SARS-CoV-2-associated, and depth was defined as the fraction of total T cells that were SARS-CoV-2-associated. Using the MIRA data, every spike-specific TCR was mapped to the spike region that the TCR reacted to and assigned to either a CD4 or a CD8 class. Log10-transformed breadth and depth values were compared by one-way ANOVA with Sidak's multiple comparisons tests. TCRdb mirrors the immuneACCESS table, restricted to in-frame sequences. Some clones are absent from its copies; in checked studies, under half trace to an unresolved V gene, and the reason for the others is unknown. V and J calls plus clone size are reproduced from that table; the DNA served to infer D and trimming. In all, the sample holds 100,000 to 150,000 clones, and 75% to 95% of those were seen once. The ten largest clones take up more than 6% of the sample.

The CDR3 numbers 14 residues from cysteine through phenylalanine. The read is trimmed to its CDR3 DNA, 42 bases read in frame from base 1. The germline V gene supplies CDR1 SNHLY and CDR2 FYNNEI. V drops 1 base and J drops 6 bases, leaving 13 bases in between. The starting material was peripheral blood, obtained on day 0 of AZD1222 vaccination. The origin of this receptor is an adult in good health. The sequence joins TRBV2 to TRBJ2-7; the D gene is possibly TRBD2, with 5 bases matching. Read as DNA, the sequence is TGTGCCAGCAGTGAAGGGACTCCCCTCGGCGAGCAGTACTTC. Its amino acids are CASSEGTPLGEQYF.